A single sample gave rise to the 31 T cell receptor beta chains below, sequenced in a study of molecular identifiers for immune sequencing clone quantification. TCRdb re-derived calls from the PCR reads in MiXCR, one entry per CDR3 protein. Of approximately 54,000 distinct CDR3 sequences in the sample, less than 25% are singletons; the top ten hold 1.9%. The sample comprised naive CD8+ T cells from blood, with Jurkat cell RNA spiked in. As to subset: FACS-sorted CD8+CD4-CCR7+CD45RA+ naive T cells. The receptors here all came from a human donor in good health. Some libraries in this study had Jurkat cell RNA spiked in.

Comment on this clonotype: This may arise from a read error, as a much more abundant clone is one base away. The CDR3 protein is CASSLSRELTDTQYF. DNA for the CDR3: TGTGCCAGCAGCTTATCACGCGAGCTCACAGATACGCAGTATTTT. The chain has TRBV5-4 and TRBJ2-3; D gene unclear. V was pared by 2 bases and J by 2 bases, with 12 bases between. The CDR3 length is 15 residues. The germline V gene has CDR1 SGHNT and CDR2 YYREEE (reference sequence). The full variable domain, with the rest looked up from reference TRBV5-4 and TRBJ2-3, is ETGVTQSPTHLIKTRGQQVTLRCSSQSGHNTVSWYQQALGQGPQFIFQYYREEENGRGNFPPRFSGLQFPNYSSELNVNALELDDSALYLCASSLSRELTDTQYFGPGTRLTVL.

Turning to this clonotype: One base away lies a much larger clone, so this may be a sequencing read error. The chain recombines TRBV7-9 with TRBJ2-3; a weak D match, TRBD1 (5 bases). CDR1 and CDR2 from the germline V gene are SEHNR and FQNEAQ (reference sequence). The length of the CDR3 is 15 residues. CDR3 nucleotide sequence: TGTGCCAGCAGCTTAATTTGGCAGGGTAGGGATACGCGGTATTTT. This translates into CASSLIWQGRDTRYF.

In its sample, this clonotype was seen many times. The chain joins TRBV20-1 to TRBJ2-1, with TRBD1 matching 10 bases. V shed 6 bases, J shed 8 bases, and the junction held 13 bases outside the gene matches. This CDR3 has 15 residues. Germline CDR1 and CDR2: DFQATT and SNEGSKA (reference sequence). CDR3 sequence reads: CSAPRDRGGMDEQFF. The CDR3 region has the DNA TGCAGTGCGCCCCGGGACAGGGGCGGGATGGATGAGCAGTTCTTC.

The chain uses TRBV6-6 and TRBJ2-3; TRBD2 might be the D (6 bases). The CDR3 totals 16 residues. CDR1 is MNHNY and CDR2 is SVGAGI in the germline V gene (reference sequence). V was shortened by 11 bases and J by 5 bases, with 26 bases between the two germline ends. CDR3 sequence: CAGIGAQTSFVDTQYF. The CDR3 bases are TGTGCCGGCATTGGCGCCCAGACTAGTTTCGTAGATACGCAGTATTTT.

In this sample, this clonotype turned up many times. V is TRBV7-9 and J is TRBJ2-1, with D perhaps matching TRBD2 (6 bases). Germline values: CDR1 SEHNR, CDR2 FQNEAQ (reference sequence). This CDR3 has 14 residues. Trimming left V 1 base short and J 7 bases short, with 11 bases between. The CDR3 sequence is CASSLGGELNEQFF. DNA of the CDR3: TGTGCCAGCAGCTTAGGCGGGGAACTGAATGAGCAGTTCTTC. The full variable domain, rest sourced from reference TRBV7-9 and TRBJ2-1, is DTGVSQNPRHKITKRGQNVTFRCDPISEHNRLYWYRQTLGQGPEFLTYFQNEAQLEKSRLLSDRFSAERPKGSFSTLEIQRTEQGDSAMYLCASSLGGELNEQFFGPGTRLTVL.

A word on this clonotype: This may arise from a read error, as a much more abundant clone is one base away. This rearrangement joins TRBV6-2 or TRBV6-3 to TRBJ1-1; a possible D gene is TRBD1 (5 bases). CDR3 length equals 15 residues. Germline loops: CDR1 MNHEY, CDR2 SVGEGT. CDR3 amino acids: CASSYRVRANTAAFF. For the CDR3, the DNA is TGTGCCAGCAGTTACCGAGTCAGGGCGAACACTGCAGCTTTCTTT.

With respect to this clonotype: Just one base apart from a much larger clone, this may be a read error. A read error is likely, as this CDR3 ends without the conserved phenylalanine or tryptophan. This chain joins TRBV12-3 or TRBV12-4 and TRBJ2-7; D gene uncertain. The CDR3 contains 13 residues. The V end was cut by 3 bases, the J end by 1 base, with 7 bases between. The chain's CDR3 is CASSFGESYEQYL. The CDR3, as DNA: TGTGCCAGCAGTTTTGGAGAGTCCTACGAGCAGTACCTC.

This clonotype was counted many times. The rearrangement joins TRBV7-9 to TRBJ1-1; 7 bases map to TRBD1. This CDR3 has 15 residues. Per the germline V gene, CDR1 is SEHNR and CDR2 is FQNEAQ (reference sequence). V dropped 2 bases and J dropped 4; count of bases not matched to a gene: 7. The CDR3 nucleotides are TGTGCCAGCAGCTTAATGGGCCAGGGGGTCACTGAAGCTTTCTTT. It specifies CASSLMGQGVTEAFF.

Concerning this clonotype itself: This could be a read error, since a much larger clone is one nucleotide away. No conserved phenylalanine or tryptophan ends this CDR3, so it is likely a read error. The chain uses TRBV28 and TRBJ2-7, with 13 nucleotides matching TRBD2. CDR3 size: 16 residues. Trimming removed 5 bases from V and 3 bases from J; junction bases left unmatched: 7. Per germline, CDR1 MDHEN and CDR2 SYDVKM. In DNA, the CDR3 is TGTGCCAGCAGTCCCCGGACTAGCGGGAGCAGCTACGAGCAGTACTCC. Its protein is CASSPRTSGSSYEQYS.

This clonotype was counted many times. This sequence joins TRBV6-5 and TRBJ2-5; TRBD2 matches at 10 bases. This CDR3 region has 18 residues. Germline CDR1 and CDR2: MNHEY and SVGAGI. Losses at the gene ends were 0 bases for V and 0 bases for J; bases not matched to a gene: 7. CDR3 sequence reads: CASSYSGLAGVYQETQYF. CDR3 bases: TGTGCCAGCAGTTACTCGGGCCTAGCGGGGGTGTACCAAGAGACCCAGTACTTC.

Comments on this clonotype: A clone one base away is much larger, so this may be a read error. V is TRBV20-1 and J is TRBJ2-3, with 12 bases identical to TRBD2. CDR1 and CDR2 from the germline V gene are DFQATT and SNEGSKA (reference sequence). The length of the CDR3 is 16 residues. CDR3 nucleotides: TGCGGTGCGACTAGCGGGAGTTCTGGAGGGACAGATACGCAGTATTTT. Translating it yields CGATSGSSGGTDTQYF.

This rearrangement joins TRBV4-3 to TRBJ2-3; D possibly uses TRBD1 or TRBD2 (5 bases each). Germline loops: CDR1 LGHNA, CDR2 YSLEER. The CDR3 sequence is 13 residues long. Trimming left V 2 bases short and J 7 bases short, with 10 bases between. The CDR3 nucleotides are TGCGCCAGCAGCCAAACCGGGACCTATACGCAGTATTTT. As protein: CASSQTGTYTQYF.

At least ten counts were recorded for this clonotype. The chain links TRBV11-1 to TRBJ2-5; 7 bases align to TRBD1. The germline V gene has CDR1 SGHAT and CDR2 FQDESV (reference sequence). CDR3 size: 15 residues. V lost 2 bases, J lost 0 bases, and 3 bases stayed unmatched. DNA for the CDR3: TGTGCCAGCAGCTTACACAGGGGCTACCAAGAGACCCAGTACTTC. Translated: CASSLHRGYQETQYF.

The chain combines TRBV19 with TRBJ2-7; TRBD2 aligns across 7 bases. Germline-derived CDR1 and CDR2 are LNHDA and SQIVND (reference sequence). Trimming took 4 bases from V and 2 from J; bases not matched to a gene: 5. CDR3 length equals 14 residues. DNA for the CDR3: TGTGCCAGTAGTACCGAGGGGACTACCTACGAGCAGTACTTC. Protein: CASSTEGTTYEQYF. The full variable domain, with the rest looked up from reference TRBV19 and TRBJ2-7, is DGGITQSPKYLFRKEGQNVTLSCEQNLNHDAMYWYRQDPGQGLRLIYYSQIVNDFQKGDIAEGYSVSREKKESFPLTVTSAQKNPTAFYLCASSTEGTTYEQYFGPGTRLTVT.

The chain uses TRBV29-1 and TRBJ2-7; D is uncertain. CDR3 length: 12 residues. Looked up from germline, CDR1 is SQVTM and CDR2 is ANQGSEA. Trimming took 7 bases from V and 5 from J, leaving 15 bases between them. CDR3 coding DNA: TGCAGCGCCCGAACGGGCCCCGACGAGCAGTACTTC. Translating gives CSARTGPDEQYF.

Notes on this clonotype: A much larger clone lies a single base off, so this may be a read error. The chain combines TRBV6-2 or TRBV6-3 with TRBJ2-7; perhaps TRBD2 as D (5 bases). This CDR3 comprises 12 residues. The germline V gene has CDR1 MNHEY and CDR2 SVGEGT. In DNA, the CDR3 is TGTGCCGGCAGTTACTCGACGGGGGAGCAGTACTTC. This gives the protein CAGSYSTGEQYF.

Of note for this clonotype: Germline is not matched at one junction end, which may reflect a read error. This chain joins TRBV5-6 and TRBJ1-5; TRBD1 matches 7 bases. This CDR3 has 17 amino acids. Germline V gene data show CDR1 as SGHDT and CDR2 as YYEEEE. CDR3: CASSLGALEQGKQLQHF. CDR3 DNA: TGTGCCAGCAGCTTGGGGGCCCTGGAACAGGGGAAACAGCTCCAGCATTTT.

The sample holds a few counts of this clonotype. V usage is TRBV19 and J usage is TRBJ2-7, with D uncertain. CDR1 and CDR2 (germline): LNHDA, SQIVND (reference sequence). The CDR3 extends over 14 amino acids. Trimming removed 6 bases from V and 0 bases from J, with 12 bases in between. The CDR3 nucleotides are TGTGCCAGTAGGTCGGGCGGCTACTCCTACGAGCAGTACTTC. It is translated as CASRSGGYSYEQYF.

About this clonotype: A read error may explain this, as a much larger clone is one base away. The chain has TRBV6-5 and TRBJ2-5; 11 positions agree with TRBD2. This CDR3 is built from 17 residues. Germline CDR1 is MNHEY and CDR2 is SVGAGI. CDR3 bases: TGTGCCAGCAGATACTCGACCGCTAGCGGGAGGAGCGAGACCCAGTACTTC. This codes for CASRYSTASGRSETQYF.

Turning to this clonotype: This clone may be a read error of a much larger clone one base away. CDR3 region: CASSSADFRLAGRVDTQYF. The CDR3 coding sequence is TGTGCCAGCAGCTCGGCAGACTTCAGACTAGCGGGCAGGGTGGATACGCAGTATTTT. The V call is TRBV7-9, the J call TRBJ2-3; 10 nucleotides agree with TRBD2. Germline CDR1 reads SEHNR; CDR2 reads FQNEAQ (reference sequence). The CDR3 contains 19 residues. The V and J ends lost 4 bases and 6 bases, in that order; junction bases with no gene match: 19. Full variable domain (rest looked up from reference TRBV7-9 and TRBJ2-3): DTGVSQNPRHKITKRGQNVTFRCDPISEHNRLYWYRQTLGQGPEFLTYFQNEAQLEKSRLLSDRFSAERPKGSFSTLEIQRTEQGDSAMYLCASSSADFRLAGRVDTQYFGPGTRLTVL.

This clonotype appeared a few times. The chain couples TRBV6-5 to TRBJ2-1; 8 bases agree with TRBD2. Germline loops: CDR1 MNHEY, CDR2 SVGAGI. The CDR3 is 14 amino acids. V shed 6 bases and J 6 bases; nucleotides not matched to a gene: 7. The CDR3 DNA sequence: TGTGCCAGCAGCCCCCACGGGAGGGCCAATGAGCAGTTCTTC. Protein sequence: CASSPHGRANEQFF.

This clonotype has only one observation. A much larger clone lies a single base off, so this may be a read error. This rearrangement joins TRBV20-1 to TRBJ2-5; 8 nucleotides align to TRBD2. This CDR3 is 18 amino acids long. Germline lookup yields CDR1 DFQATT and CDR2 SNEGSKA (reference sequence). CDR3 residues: CSARELTTLAAVQETQHF. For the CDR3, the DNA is TGCAGTGCTAGAGAGCTCACAACACTAGCGGCGGTTCAAGAGACCCAGCACTTC.

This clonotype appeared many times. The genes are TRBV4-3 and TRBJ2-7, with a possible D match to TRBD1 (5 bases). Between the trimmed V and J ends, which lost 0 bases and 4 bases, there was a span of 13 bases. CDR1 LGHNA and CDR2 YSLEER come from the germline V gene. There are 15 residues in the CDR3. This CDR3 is CASSQERTKGYEQYF. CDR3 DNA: TGCGCCAGCAGCCAAGAAAGGACAAAGGGATACGAGCAGTACTTC.

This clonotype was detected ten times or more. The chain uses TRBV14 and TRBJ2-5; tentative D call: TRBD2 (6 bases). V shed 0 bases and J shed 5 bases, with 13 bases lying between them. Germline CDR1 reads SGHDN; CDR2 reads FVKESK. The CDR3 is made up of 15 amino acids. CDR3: CASSQEEGFWETQYF. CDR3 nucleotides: TGTGCCAGCAGCCAAGAGGAGGGATTTTGGGAGACCCAGTACTTC.

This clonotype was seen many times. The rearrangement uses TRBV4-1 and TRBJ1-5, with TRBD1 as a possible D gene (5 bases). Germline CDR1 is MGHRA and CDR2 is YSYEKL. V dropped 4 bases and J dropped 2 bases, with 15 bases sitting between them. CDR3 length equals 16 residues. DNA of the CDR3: TGCGCCAGCAGCCCCGTGGGGGGGATTGGCAATCAGCCCCAGCATTTT. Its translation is CASSPVGGIGNQPQHF.

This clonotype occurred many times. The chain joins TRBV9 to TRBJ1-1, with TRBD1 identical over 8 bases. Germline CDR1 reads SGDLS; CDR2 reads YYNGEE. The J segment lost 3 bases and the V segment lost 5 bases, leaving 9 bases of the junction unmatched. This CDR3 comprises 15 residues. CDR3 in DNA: TGTGCCAGCAGTAGAACTCACAGGGGGGACACTGAAGCTTTCTTT. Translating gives CASSRTHRGDTEAFF. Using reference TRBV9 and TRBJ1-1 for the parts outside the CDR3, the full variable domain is DSGVTQTPKHLITATGQRVTLRCSPRSGDLSVYWYQQSLDQGLQFLIQYYNGEERAKGNILERFSAQQFPDLHSELNLSSLELGDSALYFCASSRTHRGDTEAFFGQGTRLTVV.

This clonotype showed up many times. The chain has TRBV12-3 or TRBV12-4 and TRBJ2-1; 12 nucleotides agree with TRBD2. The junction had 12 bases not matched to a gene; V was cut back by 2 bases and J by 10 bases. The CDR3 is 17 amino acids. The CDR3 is CASSLTSSGGAEAEQFF. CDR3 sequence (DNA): TGTGCCAGCAGTTTAACCTCTAGCGGGGGGGCCGAGGCCGAGCAGTTCTTC.

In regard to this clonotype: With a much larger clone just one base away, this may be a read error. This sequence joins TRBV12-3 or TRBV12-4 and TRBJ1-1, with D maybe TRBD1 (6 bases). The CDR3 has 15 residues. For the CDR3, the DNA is TGTGCCAGCGGTTTAGTCGGCAGGGGTAACACTGAAGCTTTCTTT. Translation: CASGLVGRGNTEAFF.

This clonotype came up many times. CDR3 residues: CASSQETQGAYEQYF. The CDR3 DNA reads as TGTGCCAGCAGCCAAGAAACACAGGGGGCCTACGAGCAGTACTTC. The rearrangement links TRBV4-2 to TRBJ2-7, with 8 bases matching TRBD1. The CDR3 has 15 amino acids. CDR1 is LGHNA and CDR2 is YNFKEQ in the germline V gene. The trim removed 0 bases at V and 2 bases at J, leaving 3 bases unmatched.

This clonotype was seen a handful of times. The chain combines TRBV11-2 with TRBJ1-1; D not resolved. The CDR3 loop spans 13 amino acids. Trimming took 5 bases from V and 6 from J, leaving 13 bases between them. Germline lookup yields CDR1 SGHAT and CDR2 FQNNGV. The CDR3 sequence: CASSAHLGAEAFF. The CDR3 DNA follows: TGTGCCAGCAGCGCTCACCTCGGGGCTGAAGCTTTCTTT.

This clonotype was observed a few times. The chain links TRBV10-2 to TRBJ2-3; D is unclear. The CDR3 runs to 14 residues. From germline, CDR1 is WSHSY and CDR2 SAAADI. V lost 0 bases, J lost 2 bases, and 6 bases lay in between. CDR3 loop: CASSESTLTDTQYF. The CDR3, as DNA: TGCGCCAGCAGTGAGTCGACCCTCACAGATACGCAGTATTTT.